This TCR beta chain was sequenced during a study of T-cell reconstitution after alpha-beta-depleted transplantation in children. Overall study results and limits: TCRbeta diversity was high at day 60 in some patients (a result of surviving recipient T cells and thymic progenitors).

TCRbeta library construction was performed incorporating unique molecular identifiers. TCRdb independently ran MiXCR on the PCR reads; one entry per CDR3 protein. The sample yields 800,000 to 1,000,000 distinct CDR3 sequences, about 30% seen once. This clonotype has just a few counts. No antigen is known for it. Germline CDR1 reads MNHEY; CDR2 reads SMNVEV (reference sequence). The CDR3 runs to 15 residues. The J segment lost 6 bases and the V segment lost 3 bases, leaving 4 bases of the junction unmatched. The genes are TRBV27 and TRBJ2-1; 11 bases map to TRBD2. Sample: PBMCs, mostly from graft donor cells, taken 360 days after TCRalphabeta/CD19-depleted stem cell transplant. The TCR was taken from a boy younger than two who had a stem cell transplant for SCID, so the T cells may come from the graft donor. CDR3 residues: CASSFRGLAANEQFF. In DNA form, the CDR3 reads TGTGCCAGCAGTTTTAGGGGACTAGCGGCCAATGAGCAGTTCTTC.